A single sample is the source of the 22 T cell receptor beta chains below, sequenced in a study of cytomegalovirus exposure and HLA in healthy donors. The PCR had 60 Vbeta and 13 Jbeta primers. The method was immunoSEQ multiplex PCR; TCRdb's version includes in-frame clones alone and lacks a portion of them. The table includes some 140,000 clones, approximately 83% detected once. Sequencing was performed on PBMCs. These receptors came from a man aged 35 to 55 in good health and CMV-seronegative.

This sequence joins TRBV7-9 and TRBJ2-1, with TRBD2 matching over 9 bases. The germline V gene has CDR1 SEHNR and CDR2 FQNEAQ (reference sequence). The CDR3 is 16 amino acids. V dropped 1 base and J dropped 1; count of bases not matched to a gene: 2. CDR3 sequence: CASSLGLAGSYNEQFF. The CDR3 DNA is TGTGCCAGCAGCTTAGGGCTAGCGGGATCCTACAATGAGCAGTTCTTC. Full variable domain (rest looked up from reference TRBV7-9 and TRBJ2-1): DTGVSQNPRHKITKRGQNVTFRCDPISEHNRLYWYRQTLGQGPEFLTYFQNEAQLEKSRLLSDRFSAERPKGSFSTLEIQRTEQGDSAMYLCASSLGLAGSYNEQFFGPGTRLTVL.

This clone was seen a few times. The rearrangement links TRBV7-3 to TRBJ1-2; 9 nucleotides match TRBD1. The CDR3 totals 15 residues. From germline, CDR1 is SGHTA and CDR2 FQGTGA. Trimming took 2 bases from V and 8 from J; bases not matched to a gene: 9. For the CDR3, the DNA is TGTGCCAGCAGCTTATCTCCCGGGACAGGGCAAGGCTACACCTTC. Translation: CASSLSPGTGQGYTF.

This chain links TRBV5-1 with TRBJ2-6; a possible D gene is TRBD2 (6 bases). Germline assignment: CDR1 SGHRS and CDR2 YFSETQ. The length of the CDR3 is 18 residues. The V end was cut by 2 bases, the J end by 1 base, with 16 bases between. The CDR3 protein is CASSLAGPAQSGANVLTF. The CDR3 DNA follows: TGCGCCAGCAGCTTAGCGGGCCCCGCCCAATCTGGGGCCAACGTCCTGACTTTC.

This chain connects TRBV27 to TRBJ2-2; a weak D match, TRBD2 (6 bases). V was trimmed by 6 bases and J by 5 bases, leaving 19 bases between them. Per germline, CDR1 MNHEY and CDR2 SMNVEV (reference sequence). There are 16 residues in the CDR3. CDR3 nucleotides: TGTGCCAGCAGGGGGATGGGTGGGAGGTGGACCGGGGAGCTGTTTTTT. Amino acids: CASRGMGGRWTGELFF.

The CDR3 DNA follows: TGTGCCTGGAGTGGGCTCCGTCATCAGCCCCAGCATTTT. Its translation is CAWSGLRHQPQHF. The chain employs TRBV30 and TRBJ1-5; D uncertain. Germline CDR1 is GTSNPN and CDR2 is SVGIG (reference sequence). Trimming took off 1 base at V and 5 bases at J, with 9 bases between the two ends. This CDR3 has 13 amino acids.

The chain is built from TRBV30 and TRBJ2-3; 8 bases match TRBD2. CDR1 is GTSNPN, CDR2 SVGIG, per germline (reference sequence). This CDR3 contains 13 residues. The V and J ends lost 7 bases and 0 bases, in that order; junction bases with no gene match: 3. The CDR3 DNA reads TGTGCCTTGCGGGGGGTTAGCACAGATACGCAGTATTTT. Translating it yields CALRGVSTDTQYF.

The rearrangement joins TRBV5-6 to TRBJ2-3; D is unresolved. Germline assignment: CDR1 SGHDT and CDR2 YYEEEE. CDR3 length equals 14 residues. Trimming stripped 5 bases from V and 3 bases from J, with 13 bases between. This CDR3 is CASSFLETTDTQYF. The CDR3 coding sequence is TGTGCCAGCAGTTTCCTAGAAACTACAGATACGCAGTATTTT.

The V call is TRBV12-5, the J call TRBJ1-4; tentative D call: TRBD1 (6 bases). From germline, CDR1 is LGHNT and CDR2 FRNRAP. Trimming pared 0 bases from V and 2 bases from J, leaving 10 bases between. The CDR3 consists of 16 residues. The CDR3 DNA reads TGTGCTAGTGGTTTGGTACGAACAGGGACTAATGAAAAACTGTTTTTT. It translates to CASGLVRTGTNEKLFF. The variable domain in full, completed from reference TRBV12-5 and TRBJ1-4, reads DARVTQTPRHKVTEMGQEVTMRCQPILGHNTVFWYRQTMMQGLELLAYFRNRAPLDDSGMPKDRFSAEMPDATLATLKIQPSEPRDSAVYFCASGLVRTGTNEKLFFGSGTQLSVL.

This chain uses TRBV4-1 with TRBJ1-1, with a possible D match to TRBD1 (5 bases). The CDR3 consists of 12 residues. CDR1 and CDR2 from the germline V gene are MGHRA and YSYEKL. V was shortened by 3 bases and J by 9 bases, with 11 bases between the two germline ends. CDR3 coding DNA: TGCGCCAGCAGCCATACCGCAGGGCAAGCTTTCTTT. As protein: CASSHTAGQAFF.

The J gene is TRBJ2-1, the V gene TRBV4-1; 8 positions agree with TRBD2. This CDR3 is built from 16 residues. Germline V gene lookup returns CDR1 MGHRA and CDR2 YSYEKL. Losses at the gene ends were 1 base for V and 4 bases for J; bases not matched to a gene: 6. In nucleotides, the CDR3 is TGCGCCAGCAGCCAAGCGAGCGGGAGAGGTTACAATGAGCAGTTCTTC. Protein: CASSQASGRGYNEQFF.

The V call is TRBV4-2, the J call TRBJ1-5, with D uncertain. Trimming took 0 bases from V and 0 from J, leaving 9 bases between them. Germline V gives CDR1 LGHNA, CDR2 YNFKEQ. The length of the CDR3 is 16 residues. The CDR3 DNA reads as TGTGCCAGCAGCCAAGATTGGCACGTTAGCAATCAGCCCCAGCATTTT. This gives the protein CASSQDWHVSNQPQHF.

The V gene is TRBV5-1, the J gene TRBJ2-7, with D perhaps TRBD2 (5 bases). The V gene lost 0 bases and the J gene lost 1 base, with 8 bases spanning the gap. The length of the CDR3 is 14 residues. The germline CDR1 and CDR2 sequences are SGHRS and YFSETQ. CDR3 amino acids: CASSLVGKSYEQYF. DNA of the CDR3: TGCGCCAGCAGCTTGGTCGGGAAATCCTACGAGCAGTACTTC.

Comment on this clone: Additional DNA sequences in this sample encode the identical CDR3. The chain recombines TRBV19 with TRBJ1-1; tentatively, D is TRBD1 (5 bases). Germline V lookup: CDR1 LNHDA, CDR2 SQIVND (reference sequence). The CDR3 extends over 13 amino acids. V gave up 1 base and J gave up 3 bases, with 6 bases separating them. The CDR3 loop reads CASSIARDTEAFF. The CDR3 DNA is TGTGCCAGTAGTATAGCCAGGGACACTGAAGCTTTCTTT.

This clone has a handful of counts. J is TRBJ2-3 and V is TRBV7-8; possible D gene TRBD2, 7 bases. The CDR3 contains 17 residues. Germline V CDR1 and CDR2: SGHVS, FQNEAQ. With 2 bases removed from V and 6 bases from J, the gap between germline ends came to 21 bases. In DNA form, the CDR3 reads TGTGCCAGCAGCTTAAAGTGGAGCGGAGGGGGGGTGGATACGCAGTATTTT. It is translated as CASSLKWSGGGVDTQYF.

V gene TRBV28 combines with J gene TRBJ1-1, with 8 bases matching TRBD1. Germline loops: CDR1 MDHEN, CDR2 SYDVKM. V lost 6 bases, J lost 4 bases, and 4 bases stayed unmatched. The CDR3 extends over 13 amino acids. The CDR3 DNA reads as TGTGCCAGCAGCCAAACAGGGGGCACTGAAGCTTTCTTT. This encodes CASSQTGGTEAFF.

The gene calls are TRBV27 and TRBJ2-1; 7 positions agree with TRBD2. The length of the CDR3 is 14 residues. Trimming at V came to 8 bases and at J to 0 bases, leaving 4 bases not matched to a gene. Germline CDR1 is MNHEY and CDR2 is SMNVEV (reference sequence). The chain's CDR3 is CASGAGISYNEQFF. In nucleotides, the CDR3 is TGTGCCAGCGGAGCGGGGATCTCCTACAATGAGCAGTTCTTC.

V is TRBV27 and J is TRBJ2-7; D is perhaps TRBD2 (5 bases). The V and J ends lost 6 bases and 6 bases respectively, with 15 bases between them. There are 13 residues in the CDR3. Germline V gene sequence: CDR1 MNHEY, CDR2 SMNVEV (reference sequence). CDR3 in amino acids: CASRGGFPFEQYF. CDR3 nucleotide sequence: TGTGCCAGCAGGGGCGGGTTCCCCTTCGAGCAGTACTTC.

The sample holds a few counts of this clone. The genes are TRBV29-1 and TRBJ2-4; weak D call: TRBD2 (5 bases). The CDR3 spans 14 residues. Trimming took off 7 bases at V and 0 bases at J, with 13 bases between the two ends. Per the germline V gene, CDR1 is SQVTM and CDR2 is ANQGSEA. DNA for the CDR3: TGCAGCGCCCGGGATCCAGTAGCCAAAAACATTCAGTACTTC. Protein product: CSARDPVAKNIQYF. Complete variable domain (other parts from reference TRBV29-1 and TRBJ2-4): SAVISQKPSRDICQRGTSLTIQCQVDSQVTMMFWYRQQPGQSLTLIATANQGSEATYESGFVIDKFPISRPNLTFSTLTVSNMSPEDSSIYLCSARDPVAKNIQYFGAGTRLSVL.

The CDR3 DNA is TGTGCCAGCAGTTTATGGGGCCCCCGGGAGGGCCCCGAGCAGTACTTC. As protein: CASSLWGPREGPEQYF. The chain links TRBV27 to TRBJ2-7; 8 bases fit TRBD2. Germline loops: CDR1 MNHEY, CDR2 SMNVEV (reference sequence). Trimming at V came to 1 base and at J to 6 bases, leaving 11 bases not matched to a gene. The CDR3 has 16 amino acids.

The V call is TRBV11-3, the J call TRBJ2-7, with TRBD1 as a possible D gene (6 bases). CDR1 is SGHNT and CDR2 is YENEEA in the germline V gene. V was trimmed by 4 bases and J by 5 bases, leaving 15 bases between them. CDR3 length: 14 residues. CDR3 DNA sequence: TGTGCCAGCAGCTACACGACAGGAAGCCACGAGCAGTACTTC. Encoded protein: CASSYTTGSHEQYF. The full variable domain, with the rest looked up from reference TRBV11-3 and TRBJ2-7, is EAGVVQSPRYKIIEKKQPVAFWCNPISGHNTLYWYLQNLGQGPELLIRYENEEAVDDSQLPKDRFSAERLKGVDSTLKIQPAELGDSAVYLCASSYTTGSHEQYFGPGTRLTVT.

The chain recombines TRBV6-5 with TRBJ1-2, with TRBD1 as a possible D gene (6 bases). V was clipped by 6 bases and J by 4 bases, with 15 bases between them. The CDR3 loop spans 14 amino acids. CDR1 is MNHEY, CDR2 SVGAGI, per germline. CDR3 coding DNA: TGTGCCAGCAGAACCCCCGGGACAATCTATGGCTACACCTTC. Translated, it gives CASRTPGTIYGYTF.

This clone was picked up one time. J is TRBJ2-7 and V is TRBV5-1, with unresolved D. Germline V gene sequence: CDR1 SGHRS, CDR2 YFSETQ. The CDR3 is made up of 16 amino acids. With 2 bases removed from V and 0 bases from J, the gap between germline ends came to 15 bases. This CDR3 is CASSLRRSQSSYEQYF. DNA of the CDR3: TGCGCCAGCAGCTTAAGGAGAAGTCAAAGCTCCTACGAGCAGTACTTC. The full variable domain, rest sourced from reference TRBV5-1 and TRBJ2-7, is KAGVTQTPRYLIKTRGQQVTLSCSPISGHRSVSWYQQTPGQGLQFLFEYFSETQRNKGNFPGRFSGRQFSNSRSEMNVSTLELGDSALYLCASSLRRSQSSYEQYFGPGTRLTVT.